Sequencing of this TCR beta chain was carried out in a study of ipilimumab plus nivolumab after autologous stem cell transplantation. In the study overall: A median of 8 nivolumab and 4 to 6 ipilimumab doses were given. The myeloma group: high-risk transplant-naive, or relapse within 3 years after first autologous transplant.

Here immunoSEQ multiplex PCR was the method, and the copy in TCRdb shows in-frame clones only, minus some. The table lists some 45,000 clones, about 88% of them singletons, with about 0.97% in the top ten. The CDR3 has 15 amino acids. Per the germline V gene, CDR1 is LGHNA and CDR2 is YSLEER. Losses at the gene ends were 4 bases for V and 2 bases for J; bases not matched to a gene: 6. Ipilimumab, 1 mg/kg, started 14 to 28 days after autologous transplant. This clone was seen a single time. J is TRBJ2-3 and V is TRBV4-3; 7 positions match TRBD1. The material was PBMCs, obtained in a trial of ipilimumab plus nivolumab as post-transplant consolidation. The clonotype originates from a male donor with multiple myeloma. The chain's CDR3 is CASSPGQGVTDTQYF. In DNA form, the CDR3 reads TGCGCCAGCAGCCCGGGGCAGGGGGTCACAGATACGCAGTATTTT.